The 18 T cell receptor beta chains presented below share a single source sample, sequenced in a study of control samples from healthy donors and cancer patients. The data were produced by immunoSEQ multiplex PCR, yet TCRdb's version contains in-frame clones alone and is incomplete. The sample lists tens of thousands of clones; 90% were seen once. Input material: blood. The receptors were sampled from a woman aged 18-29 years in good health.

The chain has TRBV6-5 and TRBJ1-1; TRBD1 matches 7 bases. Losses at the gene ends were 8 bases for V and 4 bases for J; bases not matched to a gene: 10. The CDR3 loop spans 14 amino acids. Germline values: CDR1 MNHEY, CDR2 SVGAGI. The CDR3 spells CASRTGLIPTEAFF. CDR3 DNA: TGTGCCAGCCGGACAGGTTTAATCCCCACTGAAGCTTTCTTT.

Only one count was recorded for this clone. The CDR3 protein is CASSSGQGTLTGELFF. The CDR3 DNA is TGTGCCAGTAGTTCGGGACAGGGTACGCTTACCGGGGAGCTGTTTTTT. The gene calls are TRBV19 and TRBJ2-2, with 9 positions matching TRBD1. The CDR3 loop spans 16 amino acids. V was pared by 5 bases and J by 5 bases, with 9 bases of the junction left unmatched. Per the germline V gene, CDR1 is LNHDA and CDR2 is SQIVND (reference sequence).

This chain joins TRBV3-1 (or the pseudogene TRBV3-2) and TRBJ2-1; 7 bases match TRBD1. Germline CDR1 reads LGHDT; CDR2 reads YNNKEL (reference sequence). CDR3 size: 14 residues. V gave up 3 bases and J gave up 8 bases; unmatched junction bases: 7. In nucleotides, the CDR3 is TGTGCCAGCAGCCAGAGGGGGCCGGGCGATGAGCAGTTCTTC. It codes for CASSQRGPGDEQFF.

V gene TRBV12-5 combines with J gene TRBJ2-7, with 8 positions matching TRBD1. The CDR3 totals 14 residues. Germline V gene data show CDR1 as LGHNT and CDR2 as FRNRAP. V was clipped by 4 bases and J by 2 bases; unmatched bases: 4. CDR3 sequence reads: CASGSDRVPYEQYF. The CDR3 DNA is TGTGCTAGTGGTTCGGACAGGGTGCCCTACGAGCAGTACTTC.

The V call is TRBV6-4, the J call TRBJ2-3, with TRBD2 as a possible D gene (7 bases). With 6 bases removed from V and 2 bases from J, the gap between germline ends came to 15 bases. Germline assignment: CDR1 MRHNA and CDR2 SNTAGT. This CDR3 spans 15 amino acids. The CDR3 DNA sequence: TGTGCCAGCAGCGTAGGGGGGGGGAACACAGATACGCAGTATTTT. This encodes CASSVGGGNTDTQYF.

This clone has more than one count but fewer than ten. The rearrangement links TRBV7-8 to TRBJ2-7; D possibly uses TRBD1 or TRBD2 (5 bases each). V lost 2 bases and J lost 1, with 12 bases in between. Germline V gene sequence: CDR1 SGHVS, CDR2 FQNEAQ. This CDR3 is 15 amino acids long. The DNA for the CDR3 is TGTGCCAGCAGCTTAATTGGGGGTGGGTCCTACGAGCAGTACTTC. It yields the protein CASSLIGGGSYEQYF.

The chain is built from TRBV4-1 and TRBJ1-2; TRBD1 aligns across 7 bases. Germline CDR1 and CDR2: MGHRA and YSYEKL. V lost 4 bases and J lost 3; bases outside the gene matches: 11. The CDR3 consists of 16 residues. The CDR3 region is CASSPQDRVNYYGYTF. The DNA of the CDR3 is TGCGCCAGCAGCCCGCAAGACAGGGTTAACTACTATGGCTACACCTTC.

J is TRBJ2-3 and V is TRBV10-2, with D possibly TRBD1 on 5 matching bases. Per the germline V gene, CDR1 is WSHSY and CDR2 is SAAADI. V dropped 7 bases and J dropped 4 bases, with 12 bases sitting between them. The CDR3 spans 13 residues. The CDR3 here is CASNNLQADTQYF. The CDR3 nucleotides are TGCGCCAGCAATAATTTACAGGCAGATACGCAGTATTTT.

V gene TRBV5-1 combines with J gene TRBJ2-5; D unresolved. V lost 0 bases, J lost 1 base, and 10 bases lay in between. Germline V gene sequence: CDR1 SGHRS, CDR2 YFSETQ. CDR3 length equals 15 residues. The CDR3 here is CASSLAAGFQETQYF. The DNA of the CDR3 is TGCGCCAGCAGCTTGGCTGCCGGATTCCAAGAGACCCAGTACTTC.

The chain combines TRBV7-3 with TRBJ1-6; D perhaps matches TRBD1 (5 bases). V lost 0 bases and J lost 7, with 7 bases in between. Germline CDR1 is SGHTA and CDR2 is FQGTGA. This CDR3 comprises 14 residues. The CDR3 loop reads CASSLTGANSPLHF. DNA of the CDR3: TGTGCCAGCAGCTTAACCGGGGCGAATTCACCCCTCCACTTT. Full variable domain (outside the CDR3, taken from reference TRBV7-3 and TRBJ1-6): GAGVSQTPSNKVTEKGKYVELRCDPISGHTALYWYRQSLGQGPEFLIYFQGTGAADDSGLPNDRFFAVRPEGSVSTLKIQRTERGDSAVYLCASSLTGANSPLHFGNGTRLTVT.

CDR3 nucleotide sequence: TGTGCCAGCAGCCCCGACAGGGGAAGCTCCTACGAGCAGTACTTC. This encodes CASSPDRGSSYEQYF. The chain recombines TRBV11-2 with TRBJ2-7, with 8 bases lining up with TRBD1. The J segment lost 0 bases and the V segment lost 5 bases, leaving 6 bases of the junction unmatched. The germline gives CDR1 SGHAT, CDR2 FQNNGV. The length of the CDR3 is 15 residues. The full variable domain, completed using reference TRBV11-2 and TRBJ2-7, is EAGVAQSPRYKIIEKRQSVAFWCNPISGHATLYWYQQILGQGPKLLIQFQNNGVVDDSQLPKDRFSAERLKGVDSTLKIQPAKLEDSAVYLCASSPDRGSSYEQYFGPGTRLTVT.

The J gene is TRBJ2-7, the V gene TRBV5-1, with D perhaps TRBD1 (5 bases). The CDR3 consists of 12 residues. Trimming shortened V by 4 bases and J by 4 bases, and 9 bases separated the two germline ends. The germline gives CDR1 SGHRS, CDR2 YFSETQ. CDR3 sequence (DNA): TGCGCCAGCAGCCCCCAGGGTTACGAGCAGTACTTC. This gives the protein CASSPQGYEQYF. The full variable domain, completed using reference TRBV5-1 and TRBJ2-7, is KAGVTQTPRYLIKTRGQQVTLSCSPISGHRSVSWYQQTPGQGLQFLFEYFSETQRNKGNFPGRFSGRQFSNSRSEMNVSTLELGDSALYLCASSPQGYEQYFGPGTRLTVT.

The rearrangement links TRBV19 to TRBJ2-7, with TRBD2 matching over 10 bases. The CDR3 consists of 14 residues. CDR1 and CDR2 (germline): LNHDA, SQIVND (reference sequence). V shed 9 bases, J shed 2 bases, and the junction held 7 bases outside the gene matches. This chain's CDR3 is CARLGLAETYEQYF. The CDR3 DNA reads TGTGCCAGGCTCGGACTAGCGGAGACCTACGAGCAGTACTTC.

V is TRBV3-1 (or the pseudogene TRBV3-2) and J is TRBJ2-1; 7 positions match TRBD2. Germline V gives CDR1 LGHDT, CDR2 YNNKEL (reference sequence). V lost 1 base to trimming and J lost 0 bases; unmatched junction nucleotides: 0. The CDR3 has 15 residues. CDR3: CASSQGGGSYNEQFF. Written as DNA, the CDR3 is TGTGCCAGCAGCCAAGGCGGGGGCTCCTACAATGAGCAGTTCTTC.

This chain uses TRBV10-3 with TRBJ1-1; D is uncertain. Germline V gene data show CDR1 as ENHRY and CDR2 as SYGVKD. The CDR3 runs to 14 residues. The V end lost 4 bases, the J end lost 4 bases, and 13 bases lay between the germline ends. CDR3: CAISGTSSLTEAFF. In DNA, the CDR3 is TGTGCCATCAGTGGGACTAGTAGTCTCACTGAAGCTTTCTTT.

This clone was detected once. The rearrangement links TRBV6-5 to TRBJ2-3, with a tentative D call TRBD2 (5 bases). V lost 7 bases and J 0 bases, leaving 11 bases between the germline ends. Germline assignment: CDR1 MNHEY and CDR2 SVGAGI. The CDR3 spans 14 residues. CDR3 nucleotides: TGTGCCAGCATTCCAAGCGGTAGCACAGATACGCAGTATTTT. Protein sequence: CASIPSGSTDTQYF.

The gene calls are TRBV3-1 (or the pseudogene TRBV3-2) and TRBJ1-1; TRBD1 matches at 7 bases. The ends lost 8 bases at V and 2 bases at J; junction bases unmatched: 8. Germline values: CDR1 LGHDT, CDR2 YNNKEL (reference sequence). The CDR3 spans 14 residues. In DNA, the CDR3 is TGTGCCAGCGGACCCGACAGGGCCAACACTGAAGCTTTCTTT. It yields the protein CASGPDRANTEAFF.

The CDR3, as DNA: TGTGCCAGCAGTAGGGGACAAACCAACACTGAAGCTTTCTTT. It specifies CASSRGQTNTEAFF. The chain employs TRBV27 and TRBJ1-1; tentative D call: TRBD1 (6 bases). The CDR3 is 14 residues long. V was cut by 5 bases and J by 2 bases, with 12 bases left in between. CDR1 is MNHEY, CDR2 SMNVEV, per germline (reference sequence).